The 10 T cell receptor beta chains in this list originate from one sample, sequenced in a study of vaccination effects on CD4 cells after COVID-19. No antigen has been identified for these receptors. After expansion with viral peptide pools in the ViraFEST assay, antigen-specific CD4+ T cells were sequenced. The culture ran for around nine days, and then CD4+ T cells were isolated. Their SARS-CoV-2 infection, verified by PCR, occurred between March and December 2020. The protocol was immunoSEQ multiplex PCR, while the TCRdb copy is restricted to in-frame clones and leaves out a portion. The sample holds some 56,000 clones, around 82% seen once. This specimen consisted of CD4+ T cells from PBMCs cultured with HIV peptides, obtained before COVID-19 vaccination. Subset: HIV-1 Nef peptide pool negative control/reference culture. All receptors come from a human donor who had a prior SARS-CoV-2 infection.

The rearrangement joins TRBV24-1 to TRBJ2-1; TRBD2 agrees at 10 bases. The CDR3 length is 17 residues. V dropped 3 bases and J dropped 5; count of bases not matched to a gene: 9. CDR1 is KGHDR, CDR2 SFDVKD, per germline. DNA of the CDR3: TGTGCCACCAGTGATCCGAGAGCGGGAGGGCCCGACAATGAGCAGTTCTTC. This sequence encodes CATSDPRAGGPDNEQFF.

J is TRBJ1-2 and V is TRBV4-1; TRBD1 aligns across 10 bases. CDR1 and CDR2 (germline): MGHRA, YSYEKL. This CDR3 comprises 17 residues. V trimming: 0 bases; J trimming: 7 bases; junction bases outside the gene matches: 11. In DNA, the CDR3 is TGCGCCAGCAGCCAAGATTTTTTGAGACAGGGGGCTAGTGGCTACACCTTC. Its protein is CASSQDFLRQGASGYTF.

The chain recombines TRBV6-6 with TRBJ1-5, with a possible D match to TRBD1 (6 bases). The CDR3 is 15 amino acids. Germline V gene data show CDR1 as MNHNY and CDR2 as SVGAGI (reference sequence). V dropped 4 bases and J dropped 0 bases, with 10 bases sitting between them. Here the CDR3 DNA reads TGTGCCAGCAGTTGGACAGTTTATAGCAATCAGCCCCAGCATTTT. Translation gives CASSWTVYSNQPQHF.

The rearrangement joins TRBV6-2 or TRBV6-3 to TRBJ2-3, with 11 nucleotides matching TRBD2. Per the germline V gene, CDR1 is MNHEY and CDR2 is SVGEGT. V was clipped by 5 bases and J by 10 bases; unmatched bases: 14. This CDR3 is 16 amino acids long. The CDR3 region is CASSTGRLAGGVAQYF. The DNA of the CDR3 is TGTGCCAGCAGTACCGGGAGGCTAGCGGGAGGAGTCGCGCAGTATTTT.

In its sample, this clone was seen a few times. The chain has TRBV20-1 and TRBJ2-1, with a tentative D call TRBD2 (6 bases). In germline, CDR1 is DFQATT, CDR2 SNEGSKA (reference sequence). The CDR3 runs 15 residues. The V and J ends lost 3 bases and 9 bases respectively, with 21 bases between them. The CDR3 spells CSASRRSSDFIEQFF. In nucleotides, the CDR3 is TGCAGTGCTAGTCGGCGGTCTAGCGACTTTATTGAGCAGTTCTTC.

The V call is TRBV6-6, the J call TRBJ1-2, with D perhaps TRBD1 (5 bases). The V and J ends lost 2 bases and 8 bases respectively, with 18 bases between them. The CDR3 contains 15 residues. Germline V gives CDR1 MNHNY, CDR2 SVGAGI (reference sequence). This chain's CDR3 is CASSYAGRPSPGYTF. The CDR3 nucleotides are TGTGCCAGCAGTTACGCGGGACGCCCAAGTCCGGGCTACACCTTC.

This sequence joins TRBV6-5 and TRBJ2-5; 7 bases fit TRBD1. The germline V gene encodes CDR1 MNHEY and CDR2 SVGAGI. Trimming removed 9 bases from V and 4 bases from J; junction bases left unmatched: 8. This CDR3 comprises 13 residues. CDR3 coding DNA: TGTGCCAGTAAAAGAGGGGGCGCAGAGACCCAGTACTTC. Translated: CASKRGGAETQYF.

This clone occurred a few times. The chain recombines TRBV9 with TRBJ2-2; 8 nucleotides align to TRBD2. The V and J ends lost 0 bases and 1 base, in that order; junction bases with no gene match: 2. The CDR3 sequence is 16 residues long. The germline V gene encodes CDR1 SGDLS and CDR2 YYNGEE. The CDR3 protein is CASSVGLAMNTGELFF. DNA of the CDR3: TGTGCCAGCAGCGTAGGACTAGCGATGAACACCGGGGAGCTGTTTTTT.

The chain is built from TRBV10-3 and TRBJ2-3; 7 positions agree with TRBD1. V lost 4 bases to trimming and J lost 2 bases; unmatched junction nucleotides: 15. CDR1 and CDR2 (germline): ENHRY, SYGVKD. This CDR3 is 18 amino acids long. The CDR3 DNA reads as TGTGCCATCAGTGGACGACAGGGTGCCCGGCGGGTCACAGATACGCAGTATTTT. Translating it yields CAISGRQGARRVTDTQYF.

This chain links TRBV12-3 or TRBV12-4 with TRBJ2-1; weak D call: TRBD2 (6 bases). Trimming stripped 7 bases from V and 12 bases from J, with 16 bases between. The CDR3 contains 12 residues. CDR3 sequence: CASTAGTQLQFF. CDR3 nucleotide sequence: TGTGCCAGCACCGCCGGGACTCAACTGCAGTTCTTC.